The rows below give T cell receptor beta chains drawn from one sample of a study of OX40 agonist ivuxolimab in advanced cancers. Only in-frame clones appear in the TCRdb table, and some are missing; sequencing was by immunoSEQ multiplex PCR. There are 97,000 or so clones in the sample; 90% occur only once, and around 0.15% lies in the top ten. Sequenced here: CD4+ or CD8+ T cells sorted from blood, sampled in a trial of the OX40 agonist ivuxolimab. The source of these receptors is an adult with an advanced solid tumor such as melanoma, head and neck, liver or kidney cancer. Both conserved end residues are part of each CDR3. Fields, in order: D gene, J gene, V gene, CDR3 protein. D genes are given only for firm matches.

D gene: NA
J gene: TRBJ2-5
V gene: TRBV2
CDR3 protein: CASRREIQETQYF

D gene: TRBD1
J gene: TRBJ1-1
V gene: TRBV5-4
CDR3 protein: CASSEGTGGWTEAFF

D gene: NA
J gene: TRBJ2-3
V gene: TRBV19
CDR3 protein: CASSRGTKQLDTQYF

D gene: TRBD1
J gene: TRBJ2-2
V gene: TRBV29-1
CDR3 protein: CSVEDRGPGELFF

D gene: TRBD1
J gene: TRBJ2-3
V gene: TRBV19
CDR3 protein: CASKAGGNTQYF

D gene: NA
J gene: TRBJ2-5
V gene: TRBV7-3
CDR3 protein: CASSLRRQETQYF

D gene: NA
J gene: TRBJ1-4
V gene: TRBV7-9
CDR3 protein: CASSAMEKLFF

D gene: NA
J gene: TRBJ2-1
V gene: TRBV10-1
CDR3 protein: CASRDKDNEQFF

D gene: NA
J gene: TRBJ2-2
V gene: TRBV18
CDR3 protein: CASSPLGSGTGELFF

D gene: NA
J gene: TRBJ1-2
V gene: TRBV30
CDR3 protein: CAWRDRGLYYGYTF

D gene: TRBD2
J gene: TRBJ2-2
V gene: TRBV19
CDR3 protein: CASSKGLAGGRSGELFF

D gene: TRBD2
J gene: TRBJ2-1
V gene: TRBV6-1
CDR3 protein: CASSPGLAFDEQFF

D gene: NA
J gene: TRBJ2-3
V gene: TRBV15
CDR3 protein: CATSRETTDTQYF

D gene: TRBD1
J gene: TRBJ2-1
V gene: TRBV7-2
CDR3 protein: CASSLFTGVGNEQFF

D gene: NA
J gene: TRBJ1-1
V gene: TRBV6-6
CDR3 protein: CASVVGALAFF

D gene: NA
J gene: TRBJ2-2
V gene: TRBV5-1
CDR3 protein: CASSLKEIGELFF

D gene: TRBD2
J gene: TRBJ2-1
V gene: TRBV28
CDR3 protein: CASRGLAGGRYNEQFF

D gene: NA
J gene: TRBJ1-2
V gene: TRBV19
CDR3 protein: CASSIDEPGRFGYTF

D gene: TRBD2
J gene: TRBJ2-1
V gene: TRBV14
CDR3 protein: CASSRSGSTYNEQFF

D gene: NA
J gene: TRBJ2-3
V gene: TRBV5-1
CDR3 protein: CASSSGARPDTQYF

D gene: NA
J gene: TRBJ1-1
V gene: TRBV9
CDR3 protein: CASSVVGSSTEAFF

D gene: NA
J gene: TRBJ2-1
V gene: TRBV7-3
CDR3 protein: CASSFIPSDEQFF